This T cell receptor beta chain was captured by sequencing in a study of T cell changes during pregnancy in multiple sclerosis. Trimming took 3 bases from V and 6 from J, leaving 9 bases between them. The germline CDR1 and CDR2 sequences are SGHAT and FQNNGV. The CDR3 covers 12 residues. This clone showed up just a few times. Assay used: immunoSEQ multiplex PCR; TCRdb lists only in-frame clones, some missing. The table records some 70,000 clones, approximately 92% of them present only once. The rearrangement links TRBV11-2 to TRBJ2-7, with D perhaps TRBD2 (5 bases). The TCR was taken from a female donor in good health, enrolled as a control in a pregnancy study. The source was peripheral blood, collected in the second trimester of pregnancy. The CDR3 here is CASSFADSEQYF. CDR3 nucleotide sequence: TGTGCCAGCAGCTTTGCGGACTCCGAGCAGTACTTC.